The rows below give T cell receptor beta chains drawn from one sample of a study of cytomegalovirus exposure and HLA in healthy donors. Here immunoSEQ multiplex PCR was the method, and the copy in TCRdb shows in-frame clones only, minus some. The sample lists about 140,000 clones; 73% were seen once. Source material: PBMCs. These receptors were obtained from a woman between 40 and 55 years old in good health and CMV-seronegative. The CDR3 runs from the conserved cysteine through the conserved F or W. D genes are given only for firm matches. Rows may omit the clone size; those that give it use once, few, many or a size class.

D | J | size | V | DNA | CDR3
. | TRBJ1-2 | . | TRBV7-9 | TGTGCCAGCAGCTTAGGAGAGAAGACTTATGGCTACACCTTC | CASSLGEKTYGYTF
. | TRBJ1-1 | . | TRBV18 | TGTGCCAGCTCACCACCGGGGGCGATGGGCGTTGAAGCTTTCTTT | CASSPPGAMGVEAFF
TRBD1 | TRBJ1-6 | . | TRBV19 | TGTGCCAGTAGTATGATAGGGGGGGACAGGCGTTCACCCCTCCACTTT | CASSMIGGDRRSPLHF
. | TRBJ2-1 | . | TRBV5-1 | TGCGCCAGCAGCTTCCGAGGAGGGGTGGACTCCTACAATGAGCAGTTCTTC | CASSFRGGVDSYNEQFF
. | TRBJ1-1 | . | TRBV28 | TGTGCCAGCAGTTTGAGGACCCGGGGGACGAAGGTACGCACTGAAGCTTTCTTT | CASSLRTRGTKVRTEAFF
TRBD2 | TRBJ2-1 | . | TRBV15 | TGTGCCACCAGCAGCGGTAGCGGGGGACCCAATGAGCAGTTCTTC | CATSSGSGGPNEQFF
. | TRBJ1-1 | . | TRBV2 | TGTGCCAGCCAGGGGAACACTGAAGCTTTCTTT | CASQGNTEAFF
TRBD1 | TRBJ1-4 | few | TRBV4-1 | TGCGCCAGCAGCCAAGTGGGGCAGGGGGCGCGGGAAAAACTGTTTTTT | CASSQVGQGAREKLFF
. | TRBJ1-2 | few | TRBV5-1 | TGCGCCAGCAGCTTGCCAGGGGACTATGGCTACACCTTC | CASSLPGDYGYTF
. | TRBJ1-2 | . | TRBV19 | TGTGCCAGTAGCAACTCGGGCGGGATAAATGGCTACACCTTC | CASSNSGGINGYTF
. | TRBJ1-1 | . | TRBV7-8 | TGTGCCAGCAGCGAGCACAGGGTGACTGAAGCTTTCTTT | CASSEHRVTEAFF
TRBD1 | TRBJ1-5 | few | TRBV6-1 | TGTGCCAGCCAGGGGGCAGGGGGAGCGTCCCAGCATTTT | CASQGAGGASQHF
TRBD1 | TRBJ1-5 | once | TRBV7-8 | TGTGCCAGCAGCTCCCGTAGACAGGGGGCTATGGGCAATCAGCCCCAGCATTTT | CASSSRRQGAMGNQPQHF
. | TRBJ2-3 | . | TRBV7-9 | TGTGCCAGCAGCCCCATCGAGGCGGGGCTTCTAGATACGCAGTATTTT | CASSPIEAGLLDTQYF
TRBD1 | TRBJ1-1 | . | TRBV11-2 | TGTGCCAGCAGCTTCCGCGGACAGGGGAACACTGAAGCTTTCTTT | CASSFRGQGNTEAFF
TRBD1 | TRBJ2-1 | . | TRBV5-1 | TGCGCCAGCAGCACGGGACAGGACCCATACAATGAGCAGTTCTTC | CASSTGQDPYNEQFF
TRBD1 | TRBJ1-5 | . | TRBV19 | TGTGCCAGCGGGACAGATGGGGTTCAGCCCCAGCATTTT | CASGTDGVQPQHF
TRBD1 | TRBJ1-1 | . | TRBV9 | TGTGCCAGCAGCGTAAGGACAGGGACTGAAGCTTTCTTT | CASSVRTGTEAFF
. | TRBJ1-2 | few | TRBV29-1 | TGCAGCGGAGGAGATCCGCCCTCCTTC | CSGGDPPSF
TRBD1 | TRBJ2-7 | . | TRBV29-1 | TGCAGCGTCTCAGGGGGAAAGATCTACGAGCAGTACTTC | CSVSGGKIYEQYF
TRBD2 | TRBJ2-3 | . | TRBV4-2 | TGTGCCAGCAGCCAAGATCTTTCGCGGGGGGGTACAGATACGCAGTATTTT | CASSQDLSRGGTDTQYF
. | TRBJ2-7 | . | TRBV5-6 | TGTGCCAGCAGCGTCCCCCTGCTGCTATCCGGGACTGATACCTACGAGCAGTACTTC | CASSVPLLLSGTDTYEQYF
. | TRBJ2-1 | . | TRBV6-6 | TGTGCCAGCGGGGGCAGCAGCTCCTACAATGAGCAGTTCTTC | CASGGSSSYNEQFF
. | TRBJ1-1 | . | TRBV5-3 | TGTGCCAGAAGCTTGGGACAGACGAACACTGAAGCTTTCTTT | CARSLGQTNTEAFF
TRBD1 | TRBJ2-1 | . | TRBV7-6 | TGTGCCAGCAGCTTAGGACAGGGGGATCGGGTTGAGCAGTTCTTC | CASSLGQGDRVEQFF
. | TRBJ1-2 | . | TRBV7-2 | TGTGCCAGCAGCGGTTTCGGGGGGTTAGGCTATGGCTACACCTTC | CASSGFGGLGYGYTF
TRBD1 | TRBJ1-1 | once | TRBV11-2 | TGTGCCAGCAGCTTGTGGGACAGGCGGTATATGAACACTGAAGCTTTCTTT | CASSLWDRRYMNTEAFF
TRBD1 | TRBJ1-5 | . | TRBV2 | TGTGCCAGCAGTCCCAGGGGGCAGGGGGCACGGCAGCCCCAGCATTTT | CASSPRGQGARQPQHF
TRBD1 | TRBJ1-2 | . | TRBV6-1 | TGTGCCAGCAGTGTTGGGCAGGGGGCGTTTAGTGGCTACACCTTC | CASSVGQGAFSGYTF
. | TRBJ2-5 | . | TRBV7-9 | TGTGCCAGCAGCTTACGCCCGGGAGTCTTCGTCCAAGAGACCCAGTACTTC | CASSLRPGVFVQETQYF
TRBD1 | TRBJ2-1 | . | TRBV5-4 | TGTGCCAGCCAGGGACAGGGCACCTACAATGAGCAGTTCTTC | CASQGQGTYNEQFF
TRBD2 | TRBJ2-1 | . | TRBV29-1 | TGCAGCGTGGGATTAAGACTAGCGCGGAATGAGCAGTTCTTC | CSVGLRLARNEQFF
TRBD1 | TRBJ2-5 | . | TRBV2 | TGTGCCAGCAGGGGGACAGGGTATAAGCAGTACTTC | CASRGTGYKQYF
. | TRBJ2-4 | . | TRBV7-8 | TGTGCCAGCAGCCCTGGGCCCTCGCCCTTCTTAGCCAAAAACATTCAGTACTTC | CASSPGPSPFLAKNIQYF
. | TRBJ1-1 | few | TRBV28 | TGTGCCAGCTCCCCTAGGGGGGGCCCGGTTAACACTGAAGCTTTCTTT | CASSPRGGPVNTEAFF
TRBD1 | TRBJ2-1 | . | TRBV10-3 | TGTGCCATCAGTGATAGGGGGACAGGATCGGAGTTGCGCTACAATGAGCAGTTCTTC | CAISDRGTGSELRYNEQFF
. | TRBJ1-1 | . | TRBV27 | TGTGCCAGCAGTCCCCTCCCCCCGGACTTAGGGGGCACTGAAGCTTTCTTT | CASSPLPPDLGGTEAFF
. | TRBJ1-1 | . | TRBV9 | TGTGCCAGCAGCGGGGACAAATTGAACACTGAAGCTTTCTTT | CASSGDKLNTEAFF
TRBD2 | TRBJ2-1 | . | TRBV6-5 | TGTGCCAGCAGTCCTGGCGGGGGGCCATACAATGAGCAGTTCTTC | CASSPGGGPYNEQFF
. | TRBJ1-5 | . | TRBV19 | TGTGCCAGTAGTATGCCCTCCATTCATCCAGGGTATGATGGCAATCAGCCCCAGCATTTT | CASSMPSIHPGYDGNQPQHF
. | TRBJ2-7 | . | TRBV6-5 | TGTGCCAGCAGTTACTCGAAGAGGGTTTTGCTAGACGAGCAGTACTTC | CASSYSKRVLLDEQYF
. | TRBJ2-1 | . | TRBV19 | TGTGCCAGTACAGGTTACAATGAGCAGTTCTTC | CASTGYNEQFF